Only one count was recorded for the clone carrying this T cell receptor (beta chain). Its target is not known. The entry originates in a study of T-cell memory formation after mild COVID-19. Study results and caveats: The study found balanced CD4/CD8 in clones contracting day 15 to 85 and a CD4+ lean in later expanders.

The CDR3 spans 14 residues. With 5 bases removed from V and 6 bases from J, the gap between germline ends came to 14 bases. The authors produced TCR alpha and TCR beta cDNA libraries with sample barcodes and UMIs by 5'RACE using constant-segment primers. TCRdb analysed the 5' RACE reads with MiXCR anew, one entry per CDR3 protein. The data show around 200,000 distinct CDR3 sequences, with about 10% seen just once and just over 3% held by the top ten. The specimen sequenced was PBMCs or a T cell subset sorted from them (not recorded which). The chain joins TRBV12-3 or TRBV12-4 to TRBJ1-5, with D possibly being TRBD1 (6 bases). The sequence was obtained from a man younger than 30 who had mild COVID-19 (a few samples of this study predate the infection). Cell type and time point are not known. CDR3 sequence reads: CASSPTGRGQPQHF. CDR3 nucleotide sequence: TGTGCCAGCAGTCCCACAGGGCGCGGTCAGCCCCAGCATTTT.